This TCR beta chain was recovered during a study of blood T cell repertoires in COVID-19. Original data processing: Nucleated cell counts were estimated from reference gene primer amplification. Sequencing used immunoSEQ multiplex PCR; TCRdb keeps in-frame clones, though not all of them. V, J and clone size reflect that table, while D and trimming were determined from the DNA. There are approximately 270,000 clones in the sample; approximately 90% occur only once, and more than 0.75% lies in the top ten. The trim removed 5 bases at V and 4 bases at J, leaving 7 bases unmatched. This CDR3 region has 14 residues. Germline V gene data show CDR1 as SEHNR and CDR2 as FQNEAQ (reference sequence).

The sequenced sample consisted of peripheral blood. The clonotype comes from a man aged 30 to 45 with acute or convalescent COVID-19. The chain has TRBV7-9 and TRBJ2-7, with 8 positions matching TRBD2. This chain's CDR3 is CASSTLAAKYEQYF. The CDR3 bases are TGTGCCAGCAGCACACTAGCGGCCAAATACGAGCAGTACTTC.